A selection of T cell receptor beta chains follows, all from one sample in a study of blood T cell repertoires in COVID-19. Sequenced by immunoSEQ multiplex PCR; TCRdb stores in-frame clones only, minus some. Of approximately 140,000 clones in the sample, about four fifths were seen once. Sequenced input: peripheral blood. Receptor source: a human donor with acute or convalescent COVID-19. The donor label of this sample is uncertain. Each CDR3 is given with its conserved first and last residue. The order of the fields is CDR3 protein, CDR3 length, J gene, D gene, V gene. The D gene is left open where the match is weak.

CDR3aa: CASSVGPGFSNQPQHF
len: 16
j_gene: TRBJ1-5
d_gene: NA
v_gene: TRBV9

CDR3aa: CASSIERGGLFF
len: 12
j_gene: TRBJ1-4
d_gene: NA
v_gene: TRBV19

CDR3aa: CASSPPTGMNTEAFF
len: 15
j_gene: TRBJ1-1
d_gene: NA
v_gene: TRBV18

CDR3aa: CASSAGTSGASTDTQYF
len: 17
j_gene: TRBJ2-3
d_gene: TRBD2
v_gene: TRBV5-1

CDR3aa: CASSLDRGVSGNTIYF
len: 16
j_gene: TRBJ1-3
d_gene: TRBD1
v_gene: TRBV5-4

CDR3aa: CASSLEASGNTEAFF
len: 15
j_gene: TRBJ1-1
d_gene: NA
v_gene: TRBV5-1

CDR3aa: CASSEAWGDEQYF
len: 13
j_gene: TRBJ2-7
d_gene: NA
v_gene: TRBV12-3/TRBV12-4

CDR3aa: CASSKSPGQGTDTQYF
len: 16
j_gene: TRBJ2-3
d_gene: TRBD1
v_gene: TRBV19

CDR3aa: CASNRGFGGADSYEQYF
len: 17
j_gene: TRBJ2-7
d_gene: NA
v_gene: TRBV19

CDR3aa: CASSYSKTGPPSAQHF
len: 16
j_gene: TRBJ1-5
d_gene: TRBD1
v_gene: TRBV6-2/TRBV6-3

CDR3aa: CASSPADSRNQPQHF
len: 15
j_gene: TRBJ1-5
d_gene: NA
v_gene: TRBV18

CDR3aa: CAISVGTGLNSGGYTF
len: 16
j_gene: TRBJ1-2
d_gene: TRBD1
v_gene: TRBV10-3

CDR3aa: CASSYSTSGGLSGSYEQYF
len: 19
j_gene: TRBJ2-7
d_gene: TRBD2
v_gene: TRBV6-2/TRBV6-3

CDR3aa: CASSLGGFSNQPQHF
len: 15
j_gene: TRBJ1-5
d_gene: NA
v_gene: TRBV7-2

CDR3aa: CASSLDFGLQGTGELFF
len: 17
j_gene: TRBJ2-2
d_gene: NA
v_gene: TRBV11-2

CDR3aa: CASSLRQGTGTEAFF
len: 15
j_gene: TRBJ1-1
d_gene: TRBD1
v_gene: TRBV7-2

CDR3aa: CASSSYTYGYTF
len: 12
j_gene: TRBJ1-2
d_gene: NA
v_gene: TRBV6-2/TRBV6-3

CDR3aa: CASSDLRDTQETQYF
len: 15
j_gene: TRBJ2-5
d_gene: NA
v_gene: TRBV2

CDR3aa: CASSLAGGLETQYF
len: 14
j_gene: TRBJ2-5
d_gene: TRBD2
v_gene: TRBV5-1

CDR3aa: CASRRGDTEAFF
len: 12
j_gene: TRBJ1-1
d_gene: NA
v_gene: TRBV6-5

CDR3aa: CASSPDRGDTGELFF
len: 15
j_gene: TRBJ2-2
d_gene: TRBD1
v_gene: TRBV7-2

CDR3aa: CASSQAGSTDTQYF
len: 14
j_gene: TRBJ2-3
d_gene: NA
v_gene: TRBV7-9

CDR3aa: CASSVQGFTTEAFF
len: 14
j_gene: TRBJ1-1
d_gene: NA
v_gene: TRBV7-9

CDR3aa: CASSLRTSGIQETQYF
len: 16
j_gene: TRBJ2-5
d_gene: TRBD2
v_gene: TRBV7-2

CDR3aa: CTSSHKHRGYTF
len: 12
j_gene: TRBJ1-2
d_gene: NA
v_gene: TRBV1